What follows are 20 T cell receptor beta chains derived from one specimen sequenced in a study of blood T cell repertoires in COVID-19. Using immunoSEQ multiplex PCR, the repertoire was profiled, and TCRdb retains in-frame clones only, with some absent. The repertoire holds tens of thousands of clones, with 75% to 90% as singletons. The sample consisted of peripheral blood. Receptor source: a human donor in a cohort sampled during active COVID-19.

This clone appeared a few times. This chain joins TRBV7-2 and TRBJ1-5; TRBD1 matches 9 bases. CDR1 and CDR2 (germline): SGHTA, FQGNSA. V dropped 4 bases and J dropped 2; count of bases not matched to a gene: 6. The CDR3 is made up of 16 amino acids. The CDR3 DNA is TGTGCCAGCAGCTCTACAGGGGGCAGTGGCAATCAGCCCCAGCATTTT. Its protein is CASSSTGGSGNQPQHF.

This sequence joins TRBV9 and TRBJ1-1; the D gene is possibly TRBD1 (5 bases). Trimming cost V 2 bases and J 1 base, with 12 bases left between them. Looked up from germline, CDR1 is SGDLS and CDR2 is YYNGEE. The CDR3 sequence is 15 residues long. The CDR3 nucleotides read TGTGCCAGCAGCGTGGTGGGAGGGGCGAACACTGAAGCTTTCTTT. Translated: CASSVVGGANTEAFF.

J is TRBJ1-1 and V is TRBV7-8; 9 positions match TRBD1. J gave up 4 bases and V 1 base, and 4 bases lay outside the gene matches. The CDR3 extends over 15 amino acids. CDR1 and CDR2 from the germline V gene are SGHVS and FQNEAQ. This CDR3 is CASSLVDRGGTEAFF. For the CDR3, the DNA is TGTGCCAGCAGCTTAGTAGACAGGGGGGGCACTGAAGCTTTCTTT.

The chain couples TRBV19 to TRBJ2-2; 9 bases fit TRBD1. The CDR3 length is 15 residues. Germline loops: CDR1 LNHDA, CDR2 SQIVND (reference sequence). J was trimmed by 4 bases and V by 6 bases; bases with no gene match: 6. The DNA of the CDR3 is TGTGCCAGTAGCCGGGACAGGGTTAGCACCGGGGAGCTGTTTTTT. Encoded protein: CASSRDRVSTGELFF.

The J gene is TRBJ1-1, the V gene TRBV5-5; 7 positions agree with TRBD1. After removal of 4 bases from V and 11 bases from J, the junction contained 11 bases not matched to a gene. The CDR3 runs 13 residues. The germline V gene encodes CDR1 SGHKS and CDR2 YYEKEE (reference sequence). CDR3: CASSVDRVYEAFF. The CDR3 nucleotides read TGTGCCAGCAGCGTAGACAGGGTTTACGAGGCTTTCTTT.

The chain combines TRBV9 with TRBJ1-1; 8 positions match TRBD1. The CDR3 spans 15 residues. Trimming took 2 bases from V and 4 from J; bases not matched to a gene: 7. Germline-derived CDR1 and CDR2 are SGDLS and YYNGEE. The DNA for the CDR3 is TGTGCCAGCAGCGTGCAGGGGGCCGGGAGCACTGAAGCTTTCTTT. Amino acid sequence: CASSVQGAGSTEAFF.

This CDR3 reads CASSLLLATFYNEQFF. CDR3 bases: TGTGCCAGCAGTTTACTTCTAGCGACGTTTTACAATGAGCAGTTCTTC. The rearrangement joins TRBV27 to TRBJ2-1; a possible D gene is TRBD2 (6 bases). This CDR3 has 16 amino acids. The germline V gene encodes CDR1 MNHEY and CDR2 SMNVEV (reference sequence). With 2 bases removed from V and 4 bases from J, the gap between germline ends came to 15 bases.

V and J are TRBV5-5 and TRBJ1-2, with D possibly being TRBD1 (6 bases). Germline V CDR1 and CDR2: SGHKS, YYEKEE (reference sequence). The CDR3 totals 15 residues. The V gene lost 0 bases and the J gene lost 4 bases, with 13 bases spanning the gap. For the CDR3, the DNA is TGTGCCAGCAGCTTGGAAGACGGACAGATCTATGGCTACACCTTC. Translation: CASSLEDGQIYGYTF.

The rearrangement uses TRBV7-8 and TRBJ1-4; D possibly corresponds to TRBD1 (5 bases). Germline V CDR1 and CDR2: SGHVS, FQNEAQ. The CDR3 covers 17 residues. Trimming pared 3 bases from V and 0 bases from J, leaving 14 bases between. The CDR3 spells CASSFSQGGATNEKLFF. The CDR3 bases are TGTGCCAGCAGCTTTTCCCAGGGCGGAGCAACTAATGAAAAACTGTTTTTT.

J is TRBJ2-1 and V is TRBV15, with TRBD1 matching over 7 bases. The length of the CDR3 is 14 residues. The V gene end was trimmed by 6 bases and the J gene end by 4 bases; junction bases not matched to a gene: 6. Germline CDR1 is LNHNV and CDR2 is YYDKDF (reference sequence). CDR3 nucleotides: TGTGCCACCAGTCAGACAGGGTTGTACAATGAGCAGTTCTTC. Translation gives CATSQTGLYNEQFF.

The gene calls are TRBV5-1 and TRBJ2-7, with D perhaps TRBD2 (6 bases). Germline V gene data show CDR1 as SGHRS and CDR2 as YFSETQ. CDR3 length: 14 amino acids. Trimming removed 7 bases at V and 2 bases at J, with 16 bases between. CDR3 nucleotide sequence: TGCGCCAGCCGGCCTGGAGGACTAACCTACGAGCAGTACTTC. Its translation is CASRPGGLTYEQYF.

The rearrangement links TRBV27 to TRBJ1-6; D is possibly TRBD1 (5 bases). This CDR3 is 14 amino acids long. V lost 4 bases, J lost 7 bases, and 11 bases lay in between. The V gene's germline CDR1 is MNHEY and CDR2 SMNVEV (reference sequence). The CDR3 sequence: CASSYRQSNSPLHF. CDR3 nucleotide sequence: TGTGCCAGCAGTTACAGACAGTCAAATTCACCCCTCCACTTT.

The gene calls are TRBV29-1 and TRBJ1-1; the D gene is possibly TRBD1 (5 bases). Trimming took off 4 bases at V and 5 bases at J, with 11 bases between the two ends. CDR1 and CDR2 (germline): SQVTM, ANQGSEA. The CDR3 has 12 residues. The CDR3 nucleotides are TGCAGCGTTGCGTTCGGGGGAACTGAAGCTTTCTTT. As protein: CSVAFGGTEAFF.

This clone showed up just a few times. This chain uses TRBV4-3 with TRBJ2-7; no clear D gene. CDR3 length equals 16 residues. Germline V lookup: CDR1 LGHNA, CDR2 YSLEER. With 1 base removed from V and 3 bases from J, the gap between germline ends came to 16 bases. CDR3 region: CASSQGHLQHYYEQYF. The CDR3 nucleotides are TGCGCCAGCAGCCAAGGGCACCTCCAACACTACTACGAGCAGTACTTC.

The chain combines TRBV6-6 with TRBJ2-5; D remains unclear. The V end was cut by 8 bases, the J end by 5 bases, with 9 bases between. CDR1 is MNHNY, CDR2 SVGAGI, per germline (reference sequence). There are 11 residues in the CDR3. DNA of the CDR3: TGTGCCAGCGCCCTAATGGAGACCCAGTACTTC. It codes for CASALMETQYF.

This rearrangement joins TRBV7-2 to TRBJ2-7; D is unresolved. Trimming cost V 0 bases and J 6 bases, with 15 bases left between them. Germline CDR1 is SGHTA and CDR2 is FQGNSA. CDR3 length: 15 amino acids. The CDR3 region is CASSLAVSGVTEQYF. As DNA, the CDR3 is TGTGCCAGCAGCTTAGCGGTGTCTGGAGTCACCGAGCAGTACTTC. The entire variable domain, with the rest obtained from reference TRBV7-2 and TRBJ2-7, is as follows: GAGVSQSPSNKVTEKGKDVELRCDPISGHTALYWYRQSLGQGLEFLIYFQGNSAPDKSGLPSDRFSAERTGGSVSTLTIQRTQQEDSAVYLCASSLAVSGVTEQYFGPGTRLTVT.

This clone was seen only a few times. This rearrangement joins TRBV6-6 to TRBJ1-4; 7 nucleotides line up with TRBD1. Germline V gene sequence: CDR1 MNHNY, CDR2 SVGAGI (reference sequence). This CDR3 comprises 15 residues. J was trimmed by 3 bases and V by 6 bases; bases with no gene match: 7. CDR3 sequence: CASRRITGANEKLFF. CDR3 nucleotide sequence: TGTGCCAGCAGACGCATTACAGGGGCTAATGAAAAACTGTTTTTT.

The chain is built from TRBV5-6 and TRBJ1-4; D is unresolved. This CDR3 is built from 13 residues. Between the trimmed V and J ends, which lost 0 bases and 8 bases, there was a span of 8 bases. Per the germline V gene, CDR1 is SGHDT and CDR2 is YYEEEE. The CDR3 is CASSLDRSEKLFF. CDR3 bases: TGTGCCAGCAGCTTGGACAGATCGGAAAAACTGTTTTTT.

This clone came up a few times. The gene calls are TRBV28 and TRBJ1-5; TRBD1 might be the D (5 bases). The V end was cut by 10 bases, the J end by 1 base, with 11 bases between. There are 13 residues in the CDR3. Per germline, CDR1 MDHEN and CDR2 SYDVKM. This CDR3 is CAMGRGSNQPQHF. The DNA of the CDR3 is TGTGCCATGGGGAGGGGAAGCAATCAGCCCCAGCATTTT.

The rearrangement links TRBV7-9 to TRBJ2-7; D gene ambiguous. Germline lookup yields CDR1 SEHNR and CDR2 FQNEAQ (reference sequence). The V end lost 8 bases, the J end lost 2 bases, and 7 bases lay between the germline ends. CDR3 length equals 11 residues. The CDR3 nucleotides are TGTGCCAGCGCTAGTGCCTACGAGCAGTACTTC. Amino acids: CASASAYEQYF.